A selection of T cell receptor beta chains follows, all from one sample in a study of OX40 agonist ivuxolimab in advanced cancers. Here immunoSEQ multiplex PCR was the method, and the copy in TCRdb shows in-frame clones only, minus some. This sample has 95,000 to 100,000 clones, with about 80% found just once. Here the sequenced sample was CD4+ or CD8+ T cells sorted from blood, taken in a trial of the OX40 agonist ivuxolimab. These receptors came from an adult with an advanced solid tumor such as melanoma, head and neck, liver or kidney cancer. Each CDR3 is given with its conserved first and last residue. D genes are given only for firm matches. The size entry is marked missing in some rows and otherwise reads once, few, many or a size class.

clone_size d_call j_call v_call cdr3_nt cdr3_aa
. TRBD2 TRBJ2-1 TRBV5-1 TGCGCCAGCAGCTTACTTCTAGCGGCGGATGAGCAGTTCTTC CASSLLLAADEQFF
. . TRBJ2-7 TRBV5-1 TGCGCCAGCGCAGAGTCCGCCTACGAGCAGTACTTC CASAESAYEQYF
. TRBD2 TRBJ2-3 TRBV19 TGTGCCAGTAGGATGCGGGGGAGCAACACAGATACGCAGTATTTT CASRMRGSNTDTQYF
. . TRBJ2-1 TRBV7-2 TGTGCCAGCAGCTTACTTGGGGTTCACAATGAGCAGTTCTTC CASSLLGVHNEQFF
. . TRBJ2-1 TRBV27 TGTGCCAGCAGTTTACGGGAGAACAATGAGCAGTTCTTC CASSLRENNEQFF
. TRBD1 TRBJ1-6 TRBV28 TGTGCCAGCAGTTTAAGGGGACAGGGGAGTTCACCCCTCCACTTT CASSLRGQGSSPLHF
few TRBD1 TRBJ1-5 TRBV15 TGTGCCACCAGCCCACCGGGACAGGGTCCAGGGCAGCCCCAGCATTTT CATSPPGQGPGQPQHF
. . TRBJ2-5 TRBV7-2 TGTGCCAGCAGCTTAGGGGGCGGACAAGAGACCCAGTACTTC CASSLGGGQETQYF
. . TRBJ1-1 TRBV25-1 TGTGCCAGCAGTGAGGGTCCCCCCGGGGCTGAAGCTTTCTTT CASSEGPPGAEAFF
. . TRBJ2-7 TRBV29-1 TGCAGCGTAATTAATCTATGGGGGTACGAGCAGTACTTC CSVINLWGYEQYF
few . TRBJ2-2 TRBV5-8 TGTGCCAGCAGCTTGCACAGGCGCGGCACCGGGGAGCTGTTTTTT CASSLHRRGTGELFF
. . TRBJ2-6 TRBV28 TGTGCCAGCAGTTTAATCGGCTCTGGGGCCAACGTCCTGACTTTC CASSLIGSGANVLTF
. TRBD1 TRBJ1-4 TRBV5-4 TGTGCCAGCAGCTTCCGGGACAGGGATGAAAAACTGTTTTTT CASSFRDRDEKLFF
. . TRBJ2-7 TRBV7-9 TGTGCCAGCAGCTTACACAGCGGATCCTACGAGCAGTACTTC CASSLHSGSYEQYF
. . TRBJ2-7 TRBV2 TGTGCCAGCAGGAGAGACAGGGAGGGGTCCTACGAGCAGTACTTC CASRRDREGSYEQYF
once TRBD1 TRBJ2-2 TRBV7-2 TGTGCCAGCAGCTCACCTTTTGGACAGGGTGCCACCGGGGAGCTGTTTTTT CASSSPFGQGATGELFF
. TRBD1 TRBJ2-2 TRBV5-1 TGCGCCAGCAGCAACCGGGACAGGGCGTCCGGGGAGCTGTTTTTT CASSNRDRASGELFF
. . TRBJ1-3 TRBV6-1 TGTGCCAGCAGCGACCGGGCGGACGGAAACACCATATATTTT CASSDRADGNTIYF
. TRBD2 TRBJ2-3 TRBV6-1 TGTGCCAGCAGTGAGCCGTGGGGGGGGACTAGCGGGTATCTCACAGATACGCAGTATTTT CASSEPWGGTSGYLTDTQYF
. . TRBJ2-7 TRBV27 TGTGCCACCAGAGCAGCCGCGGCCGGGACAAATGTTTACGAGCAGTACTTC CATRAAAAGTNVYEQYF
. . TRBJ2-5 TRBV30 TGTGCCTGGATCCGGGGAGAGACCCAGTACTTC CAWIRGETQYF
. . TRBJ1-5 TRBV5-1 TGCGCCAGCAGTCCCCGTGGGGGTCGAGACCAGCCCCAGCATTTT CASSPRGGRDQPQHF
. . TRBJ2-1 TRBV4-3 TGCGCCAGCAGCCAAGGGGCCTACAATGAGCAGTTCTTC CASSQGAYNEQFF
. TRBD2 TRBJ2-5 TRBV7-2 TGTGCCAGCAGCTCCGGGACTAGACAAGAGACCCAGTACTTC CASSSGTRQETQYF
. . TRBJ1-1 TRBV6-1 TGTGCCAGCAGTGACGTCCCGAACACTGAAGCTTTCTTT CASSDVPNTEAFF
. . TRBJ2-2 TRBV29-1 TGCAGCGTCCTCGTGGGGGGGAACACCGGGGAGCTGTTTTTT CSVLVGGNTGELFF
. . TRBJ2-2 TRBV19 TGTGCCAGTAGTATGGACACACAGGGCGGTGTCGGGGAGCTGTTTTTT CASSMDTQGGVGELFF
. TRBD1 TRBJ2-2 TRBV7-3 TGTGCCAGCAGCTTTGGGGACAGGAACACCGGGGAGCTGTTTTTT CASSFGDRNTGELFF
. TRBD1 TRBJ1-4 TRBV5-1 TGCGCCAGCAGCTTACGGACAGGGGGGGATGAAAAACTGTTTTTT CASSLRTGGDEKLFF
. . TRBJ2-7 TRBV9 TGTGCCAGCAGCGCGCGAGAAGGGACTGTCGACGAGCAGTACTTC CASSAREGTVDEQYF
. . TRBJ1-2 TRBV7-2 TGTGCCAGCAGCCCGGATACAGGGAACTATGGCTACACCTTC CASSPDTGNYGYTF
. . TRBJ1-2 TRBV6-5 TGTGCCAGCAGCGATCCACCAGGGTACGGCTACACCTTC CASSDPPGYGYTF
. TRBD1 TRBJ2-7 TRBV5-1 TGCGCCAGCACCTTGTTGACAGGGACCTACGAGCAGTACTTC CASTLLTGTYEQYF
. TRBD2 TRBJ2-3 TRBV7-2 TGTGCCAGCAGCTTAGCTAGCGGGGGGGCCGGCACAGATACGCAGTATTTT CASSLASGGAGTDTQYF
. TRBD2 TRBJ2-1 TRBV28 TGTGCCAGCAGGTCATGGGGGGGAGGGGTTGGCAATGAGCAGTTCTTC CASRSWGGGVGNEQFF
. . TRBJ2-7 TRBV10-3 TGTGCCATCAGTGGAACAGGGAAGGAGCAGTACTTC CAISGTGKEQYF
. TRBD1 TRBJ1-3 TRBV6-4 TGTGCCAGCAATTATCGGACAGGGACGATCCCTGGAAACACCATATATTTT CASNYRTGTIPGNTIYF
. . TRBJ1-2 TRBV6-5 TGTGCCAGCAGACCTTCGGGAGGGAGGAGTGGCTACACCTTC CASRPSGGRSGYTF
. TRBD2 TRBJ2-3 TRBV5-1 TGCGCCAGCAGCTGGCTGGGACTAGCGGGAGTAAGGGCAGATACGCAGTATTTT CASSWLGLAGVRADTQYF